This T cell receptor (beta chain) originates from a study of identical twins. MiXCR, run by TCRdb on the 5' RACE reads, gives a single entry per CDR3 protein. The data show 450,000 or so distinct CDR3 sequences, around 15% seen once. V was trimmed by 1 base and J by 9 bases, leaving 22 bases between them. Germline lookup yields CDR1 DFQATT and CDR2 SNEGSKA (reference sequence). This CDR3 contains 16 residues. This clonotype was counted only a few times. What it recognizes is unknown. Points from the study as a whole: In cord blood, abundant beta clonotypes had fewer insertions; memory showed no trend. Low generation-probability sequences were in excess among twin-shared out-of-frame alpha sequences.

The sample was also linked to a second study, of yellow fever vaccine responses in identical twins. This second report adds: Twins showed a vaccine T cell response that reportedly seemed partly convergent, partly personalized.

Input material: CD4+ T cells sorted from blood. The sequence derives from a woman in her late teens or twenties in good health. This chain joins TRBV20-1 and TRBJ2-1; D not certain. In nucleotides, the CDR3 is TGCAGTGCTAGAGTCGGATGGCAAGCCTCCTTGGGTGAGCAGTTCTTC. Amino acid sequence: CSARVGWQASLGEQFF.